The clone carrying this TCR beta chain was seen repeatedly, ten times or more. This specimen comes from a study of blood T cell repertoires in COVID-19. Generated by immunoSEQ multiplex PCR, the TCRdb table keeps only in-frame clones and is missing some. Counted here are under 70,000 clones, less than 75% occurring once; the ten biggest clones make up roughly 14%. This TCR came from a woman in her 70s with acute or convalescent COVID-19. Material for sequencing was peripheral blood.

The CDR3 spells CASSQGTALSEAFF. The CDR3 DNA reads as TGTGCCAGCAGCCAGGGGACAGCGCTATCTGAAGCTTTCTTT. J is TRBJ1-1 and V is TRBV11-2; 7 bases align to TRBD1. The CDR3 consists of 14 residues. Germline assignment: CDR1 SGHAT and CDR2 FQNNGV. The ends lost 5 bases at V and 6 bases at J; junction bases unmatched: 9. The entire variable domain, with the rest obtained from reference TRBV11-2 and TRBJ1-1, is as follows: EAGVAQSPRYKIIEKRQSVAFWCNPISGHATLYWYQQILGQGPKLLIQFQNNGVVDDSQLPKDRFSAERLKGVDSTLKIQPAKLEDSAVYLCASSQGTALSEAFFGQGTRLTVV.